A selection of T cell receptor beta chains follows, all from one sample in a study of T cell responses to AZD1222 COVID-19 vaccine. The assay was immunoSEQ multiplex PCR, and TCRdb's table has in-frame clones only and misses some. The sample lists about 160,000 clones, more than 75% occurring once. This sample comprised peripheral blood, obtained 28 days after the second AZD1222 dose. Every receptor here comes from an adult who received the AZD1222 COVID-19 vaccine. CDR3s include the opening cysteine and the closing phenylalanine or tryptophan. Fields, in order: D gene, J gene, V gene, clone size, CDR3 DNA, CDR3 protein. D genes are given only for firm matches. A clone size is listed for some rows: how often the clone was seen (once, few, many), or a class if it is expanded.

D gene: NA
J gene: TRBJ2-5
V gene: TRBV11-2
clone size: NA
CDR3 DNA: TGTGCCAGCAGCCAAGTATCGGACCAAGAGACCCAGTACTTC
CDR3 protein: CASSQVSDQETQYF

D gene: TRBD2
J gene: TRBJ2-6
V gene: TRBV5-1
clone size: NA
CDR3 DNA: TGCGCCAGCAGCTGGGAGGGTTCCTCTGGGGCCAACGTCCTGACTTTC
CDR3 protein: CASSWEGSSGANVLTF

D gene: NA
J gene: TRBJ2-1
V gene: TRBV14
clone size: once
CDR3 DNA: TGTGCCAGCAGCCAAGAGGGAAAAGCTAACAATGAGCAGTTCTTC
CDR3 protein: CASSQEGKANNEQFF

D gene: NA
J gene: TRBJ1-3
V gene: TRBV7-8
clone size: NA
CDR3 DNA: TGTGCCAGCAGCTTAGTCGGGGGCCCCACTGGAAACACCATATATTTT
CDR3 protein: CASSLVGGPTGNTIYF

D gene: TRBD1
J gene: TRBJ2-7
V gene: TRBV9
clone size: NA
CDR3 DNA: TGTGCCAGCAGCCCGCCCGGGACAGGGCCCTACGAGCAGTACTTC
CDR3 protein: CASSPPGTGPYEQYF

D gene: NA
J gene: TRBJ1-2
V gene: TRBV6-5
clone size: once
CDR3 DNA: TGTGCCAGCAGCCCCAACGAGAACTATGGCTACACCTTC
CDR3 protein: CASSPNENYGYTF

D gene: TRBD1
J gene: TRBJ1-2
V gene: TRBV2
clone size: NA
CDR3 DNA: TGTGCCAGCCCCCAAGGGGGACAGGGCTATGGCTACACCTTC
CDR3 protein: CASPQGGQGYGYTF

D gene: TRBD2
J gene: TRBJ2-1
V gene: TRBV6-5
clone size: NA
CDR3 DNA: TGTGCCAGCAGTTACGGGACTAGCGGGGGGCCTACTGAGCAGTTCTTC
CDR3 protein: CASSYGTSGGPTEQFF

D gene: NA
J gene: TRBJ2-7
V gene: TRBV27
clone size: NA
CDR3 DNA: TGTGCCAGCAGTTTTCGGGGAAAGTACTACGAGCAGTACTTC
CDR3 protein: CASSFRGKYYEQYF

D gene: NA
J gene: TRBJ1-1
V gene: TRBV5-6
clone size: NA
CDR3 DNA: TGTGCCAGCAGCATTAGGAGCACTGAAGCTTTCTTT
CDR3 protein: CASSIRSTEAFF

D gene: NA
J gene: TRBJ1-1
V gene: TRBV10-3
clone size: NA
CDR3 DNA: TGTGCCATCAGTGAGGACAGGAACACTGAAGCTTTCTTT
CDR3 protein: CAISEDRNTEAFF

D gene: NA
J gene: TRBJ1-2
V gene: TRBV12-3/TRBV12-4
clone size: NA
CDR3 DNA: TGTGCCAGCAGTTTTTGGGTTTCAGGGAGGCTCACCTTC
CDR3 protein: CASSFWVSGRLTF

D gene: TRBD1
J gene: TRBJ1-5
V gene: TRBV6-4
clone size: NA
CDR3 DNA: TGTGCCAGCAGGGAAGGGGGCGCCTGGAGCAATCAGCCCCAGCATTTT
CDR3 protein: CASREGGAWSNQPQHF

D gene: NA
J gene: TRBJ2-2
V gene: TRBV9
clone size: NA
CDR3 DNA: TGTGCCAGCAGCGTAGTAGGGCTAGCCGGGGAGCTGTTTTTT
CDR3 protein: CASSVVGLAGELFF

D gene: NA
J gene: TRBJ1-1
V gene: TRBV6-2/TRBV6-3
clone size: NA
CDR3 DNA: TGTGCCAGCAGTTCCCGATGGACTGAAGCTTTCTTT
CDR3 protein: CASSSRWTEAFF

D gene: NA
J gene: TRBJ2-1
V gene: TRBV7-2
clone size: NA
CDR3 DNA: TGTGCCAGCAGCTTACCAGTACAGGGAGCCCCTGAGCAGTTCTTC
CDR3 protein: CASSLPVQGAPEQFF

D gene: NA
J gene: TRBJ2-2
V gene: TRBV5-1
clone size: few
CDR3 DNA: TGCGCCAGCAGCTTGGTAGGTGGCGGACATAACACCGGGGAGCTGTTTTTT
CDR3 protein: CASSLVGGGHNTGELFF

D gene: TRBD1
J gene: TRBJ2-1
V gene: TRBV5-4
clone size: NA
CDR3 DNA: TGTGCCAGCAGCGCAGCCGGGACAGGGAGGAATGAGCAGTTCTTC
CDR3 protein: CASSAAGTGRNEQFF

D gene: NA
J gene: TRBJ1-2
V gene: TRBV7-9
clone size: NA
CDR3 DNA: TGTGCCAGCAGCTCTTCTGACGGTGACTATGGCTACACCTTC
CDR3 protein: CASSSSDGDYGYTF

D gene: TRBD1
J gene: TRBJ1-2
V gene: TRBV2
clone size: NA
CDR3 DNA: TGTGCCAGCAGTACAGGGGCGGTCTACACCTTC
CDR3 protein: CASSTGAVYTF

D gene: NA
J gene: TRBJ2-2
V gene: TRBV6-2/TRBV6-3
clone size: NA
CDR3 DNA: TGTGCCAGCAGTTACGAGGGCAGGGGCGAAACCGGGGAGCTGTTTTTT
CDR3 protein: CASSYEGRGETGELFF

D gene: NA
J gene: TRBJ1-1
V gene: TRBV27
clone size: NA
CDR3 DNA: TGTGCCAGCAGTTTAGGGGAGGGGCACACTGAAGCTTTCTTT
CDR3 protein: CASSLGEGHTEAFF

D gene: TRBD1
J gene: TRBJ1-6
V gene: TRBV4-2
clone size: NA
CDR3 DNA: TGTGCCAGCAGCCGGATTACTTCAGGGGGCGTAAAAGGTGGTTCACCCCTCCACTTT
CDR3 protein: CASSRITSGGVKGGSPLHF

D gene: NA
J gene: TRBJ1-5
V gene: TRBV27
clone size: NA
CDR3 DNA: TGTGCCAGCAGTTTAAACGGGTTGTCTTATCAGCCCCAGCATTTT
CDR3 protein: CASSLNGLSYQPQHF

D gene: NA
J gene: TRBJ1-2
V gene: TRBV3-1/TRBV3-2
clone size: NA
CDR3 DNA: TGTGCCAGCAGCCATCTCGGGGAACGTGGCTACACCTTC
CDR3 protein: CASSHLGERGYTF

D gene: NA
J gene: TRBJ1-2
V gene: TRBV19
clone size: NA
CDR3 DNA: TGTGCCAGTAGTATAAGTTCGGCTAACTATGGCTACACCTTC
CDR3 protein: CASSISSANYGYTF

D gene: NA
J gene: TRBJ2-1
V gene: TRBV14
clone size: medium-sized
CDR3 DNA: TGTGCCAGCAGCCAAGATCATTTGTCGTCCTACAATGAGCAGTTCTTC
CDR3 protein: CASSQDHLSSYNEQFF

D gene: TRBD2
J gene: TRBJ2-2
V gene: TRBV5-1
clone size: NA
CDR3 DNA: TGCGCCAGCAGCCGTACCGGGACTAGCAAGGCCGGGGAGCTGTTTTTT
CDR3 protein: CASSRTGTSKAGELFF

D gene: NA
J gene: TRBJ1-2
V gene: TRBV11-2
clone size: once
CDR3 DNA: TGTGCCAGCAGCTCAGACCCAAGCCTTCTATATGGCTACACCTTC
CDR3 protein: CASSSDPSLLYGYTF

D gene: NA
J gene: TRBJ1-2
V gene: TRBV5-6
clone size: NA
CDR3 DNA: TGTGCCAGCAGCTTGGGGCGGGGGGCGTTTGGCTACACCTTC
CDR3 protein: CASSLGRGAFGYTF

D gene: NA
J gene: TRBJ2-1
V gene: TRBV29-1
clone size: NA
CDR3 DNA: TGCAGCGTTGTGGAGACTACCAAGGGCTACAATGAGCAGTTCTTC
CDR3 protein: CSVVETTKGYNEQFF

D gene: NA
J gene: TRBJ1-2
V gene: TRBV14
clone size: NA
CDR3 DNA: TGTGCCAGCAGCCAAGGGGCCAACTATGGCTACACCTTC
CDR3 protein: CASSQGANYGYTF

D gene: TRBD1
J gene: TRBJ2-2
V gene: TRBV3-1/TRBV3-2
clone size: NA
CDR3 DNA: TGTGCCAGCAGCCTAGGACAGGGGAGAGGCACCGGGGAGCTGTTTTTT
CDR3 protein: CASSLGQGRGTGELFF

D gene: NA
J gene: TRBJ2-7
V gene: TRBV7-8
clone size: NA
CDR3 DNA: TGTGCCAGCAGCTTAGCGGTCGGGCTAACCTACGAGCAGTACTTC
CDR3 protein: CASSLAVGLTYEQYF

D gene: NA
J gene: TRBJ2-5
V gene: TRBV19
clone size: NA
CDR3 DNA: TGTGCCAGTAGTATCCGGGGCCCCCAAGAGACCCAGTACTTC
CDR3 protein: CASSIRGPQETQYF

D gene: NA
J gene: TRBJ1-5
V gene: TRBV3-1/TRBV3-2
clone size: NA
CDR3 DNA: TGTGCCAGCAGCCAGGGCCCCTATCAGCCCCAGCATTTT
CDR3 protein: CASSQGPYQPQHF

D gene: NA
J gene: TRBJ1-2
V gene: TRBV27
clone size: NA
CDR3 DNA: TGTGCCAGCAGCTCCCAAGGGGTCGGCTATGGCTACACCTTC
CDR3 protein: CASSSQGVGYGYTF

D gene: TRBD1
J gene: TRBJ2-7
V gene: TRBV2
clone size: NA
CDR3 DNA: TGTGCCAGCACTCGGGACAGGGGGGCCTACGAGCAGTACTTC
CDR3 protein: CASTRDRGAYEQYF

D gene: NA
J gene: TRBJ2-1
V gene: TRBV11-3
clone size: NA
CDR3 DNA: TGTGCCAGCAGCTTAGTCGCAGGGTCCTACAATGAGCAGTTCTTC
CDR3 protein: CASSLVAGSYNEQFF

D gene: NA
J gene: TRBJ1-2
V gene: TRBV4-2
clone size: NA
CDR3 DNA: TGTGCCAGCAGCCAGGGGGGGGAGTTTGGCTACACCTTC
CDR3 protein: CASSQGGEFGYTF

D gene: NA
J gene: TRBJ2-7
V gene: TRBV9
clone size: NA
CDR3 DNA: TGTGCCAGCAGCCCCCCGGGGCAGCGGCGCTACGAGCAGTACTTC
CDR3 protein: CASSPPGQRRYEQYF

D gene: NA
J gene: TRBJ1-1
V gene: TRBV12-3/TRBV12-4
clone size: NA
CDR3 DNA: TGTGCCAGCAGTACAGGGTTGAACACTGAAGCTTTCTTT
CDR3 protein: CASSTGLNTEAFF

D gene: NA
J gene: TRBJ1-5
V gene: TRBV11-2
clone size: NA
CDR3 DNA: TGTGCCAGCAGCTTGAGGGACAATCAGCCCCAGCATTTT
CDR3 protein: CASSLRDNQPQHF

D gene: TRBD2
J gene: TRBJ2-5
V gene: TRBV6-5
clone size: NA
CDR3 DNA: TGTGCCAGCAGTTACTCGACGGGAGGTGAGACCCAGTACTTC
CDR3 protein: CASSYSTGGETQYF

D gene: NA
J gene: TRBJ2-3
V gene: TRBV27
clone size: NA
CDR3 DNA: TGTGCCAGCAGTTTATCTCTGACAGATACGCAGTATTTT
CDR3 protein: CASSLSLTDTQYF

D gene: NA
J gene: TRBJ1-1
V gene: TRBV6-6
clone size: NA
CDR3 DNA: TGTGCCAGCAGTCGAGGGGGGACCGAGATGAACACTGAAGCTTTCTTT
CDR3 protein: CASSRGGTEMNTEAFF

D gene: TRBD2
J gene: TRBJ2-3
V gene: TRBV7-6
clone size: NA
CDR3 DNA: TGTGCCAGCAGCTCCCTTCGGAGCGGGGGGCGCACAGATACGCAGTATTTT
CDR3 protein: CASSSLRSGGRTDTQYF

D gene: TRBD1
J gene: TRBJ2-7
V gene: TRBV19
clone size: once
CDR3 DNA: TGTGCCAGTAGAGTTGGTTGGACAGGGATCTACGAGCAGTACTTC
CDR3 protein: CASRVGWTGIYEQYF